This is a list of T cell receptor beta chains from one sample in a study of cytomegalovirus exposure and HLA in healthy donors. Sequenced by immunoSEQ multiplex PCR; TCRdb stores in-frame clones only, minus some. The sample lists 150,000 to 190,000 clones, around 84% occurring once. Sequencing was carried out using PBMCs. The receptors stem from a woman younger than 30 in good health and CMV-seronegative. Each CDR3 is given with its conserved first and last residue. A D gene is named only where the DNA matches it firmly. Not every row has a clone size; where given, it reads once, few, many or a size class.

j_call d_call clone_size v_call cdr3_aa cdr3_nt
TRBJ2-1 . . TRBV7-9 CASSPTEYNEQFF TGTGCCAGCAGCCCTACAGAGTACAATGAGCAGTTCTTC
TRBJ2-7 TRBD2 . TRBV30 CAWETSGRSYEQYF TGTGCCTGGGAGACTAGCGGGAGATCCTACGAGCAGTACTTC
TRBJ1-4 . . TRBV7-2 CASSLASPDPAANEKLFF TGTGCCAGCAGCTTAGCTAGCCCTGACCCCGCGGCTAATGAAAAACTGTTTTTT
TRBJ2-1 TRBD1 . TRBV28 CASSPQQGDSYNEQFF TGTGCCAGCAGTCCACAACAGGGGGATTCCTACAATGAGCAGTTCTTC
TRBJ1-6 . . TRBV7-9 CASSPPAQGDSPLHF TGTGCCAGCAGCCCTCCAGCACAGGGTGATTCACCCCTCCACTTT
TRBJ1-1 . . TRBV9 CASSVPGTYTGNTEAFF TGTGCCAGCAGCGTACCCGGGACATATACAGGGAACACTGAAGCTTTCTTT
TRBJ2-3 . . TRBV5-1 CASSLDSTPDTQYF TGCGCCAGCAGCTTGGACTCTACCCCAGATACGCAGTATTTT
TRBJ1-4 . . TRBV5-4 CASSLGQVNEKLFF TGTGCCAGCAGCTTGGGACAGGTTAATGAAAAACTGTTTTTT
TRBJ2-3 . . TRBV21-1 CASSKAALADTDTQYF TGTGCCAGCAGCAAAGCGGCCCTAGCGGACACAGATACGCAGTATTTT
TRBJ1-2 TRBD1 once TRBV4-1 CASSQDGQGAGYGYTF TGCGCCAGCAGCCAAGATGGGCAGGGGGCGGGCTATGGCTACACCTTC
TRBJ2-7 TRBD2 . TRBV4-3 CASSQDWLAGVGSYEQYF TGCGCCAGCAGCCAGGACTGGCTAGCGGGAGTTGGCTCCTACGAGCAGTACTTC
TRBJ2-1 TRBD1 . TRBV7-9 CASSRQGAHSYNEQFF TGTGCCAGCAGCCGACAGGGGGCCCACTCCTACAATGAGCAGTTCTTC
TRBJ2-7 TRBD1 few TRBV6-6 CASSYWTGTGLHEQYF TGTGCCAGCAGTTACTGGACCGGGACAGGGCTACACGAGCAGTACTTC
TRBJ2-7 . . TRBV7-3 CASSLAQGGDEQYF TGTGCCAGCAGCTTAGCACAGGGTGGGGACGAGCAGTACTTC
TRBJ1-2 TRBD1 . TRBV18 CASSPDRNYGYTF TGTGCCAGCTCACCGGACAGGAACTATGGCTACACCTTC
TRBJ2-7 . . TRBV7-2 CASSLARQRVGEQYF TGTGCCAGCAGCTTAGCGCGTCAGAGGGTGGGAGAGCAGTACTTC
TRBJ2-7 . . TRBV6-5 CASSAPGEQYF TGTGCCAGCAGTGCCCCCGGCGAGCAGTACTTC
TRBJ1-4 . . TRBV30 CAWSTGKAGEKLFF TGTGCCTGGAGTACAGGGAAGGCTGGGGAAAAACTGTTTTTT
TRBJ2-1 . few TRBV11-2 CASRLGQPGLYEQFF TGTGCCAGCAGACTCGGGCAGCCAGGGTTGTATGAGCAGTTCTTC
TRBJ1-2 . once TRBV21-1 CASSKEADRDSGYTF TGTGCCAGCAGCAAAGAGGCGGACAGGGACTCTGGCTACACCTTC
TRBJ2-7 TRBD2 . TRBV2 CASGQRGSSYEQYF TGTGCCAGCGGTCAGCGGGGGTCCTCCTACGAGCAGTACTTC
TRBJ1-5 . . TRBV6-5 CASSRAPGQPQHF TGTGCCAGCAGTCGCGCTCCGGGACAGCCCCAGCATTTT
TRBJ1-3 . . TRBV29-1 CSVQGFNTIYF TGCAGCGTTCAGGGATTCAACACCATATATTTT
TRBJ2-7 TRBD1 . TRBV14 CASSQRQGSYEQYF TGTGCCAGCAGCCAGAGACAGGGCTCCTACGAGCAGTACTTC
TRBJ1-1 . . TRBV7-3 CASSLIRRGNTEAFF TGTGCCAGCAGCTTAATCCGACGGGGGAACACTGAAGCTTTCTTT
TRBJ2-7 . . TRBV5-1 CASSLVNGTPRSEQYF TGCGCCAGCAGCTTGGTAAACGGGACTCCACGGTCCGAGCAGTACTTC
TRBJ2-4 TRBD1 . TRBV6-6 CASISGAGGARDIQYF TGTGCCAGCATCTCCGGGGCAGGGGGCGCGAGGGACATTCAGTACTTC
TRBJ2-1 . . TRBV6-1 CASSEMGLSYNEQFF TGTGCCAGCAGTGAAATGGGCCTCTCCTACAATGAGCAGTTCTTC
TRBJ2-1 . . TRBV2 CASSGVSPNSEQFF TGTGCCAGCAGTGGTGTCAGCCCCAACAGTGAGCAGTTCTTC
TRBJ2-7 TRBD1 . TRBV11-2 CASSGQDRAFDEQYF TGTGCCAGCAGCGGGCAGGACAGGGCATTCGACGAGCAGTACTTC
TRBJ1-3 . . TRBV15 CATSSHTAGFPGNTIYF TGTGCCACCAGCAGCCACACGGCGGGGTTCCCTGGAAACACCATATATTTT
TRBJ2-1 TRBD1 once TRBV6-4 CATKPTGASSYNEQFF TGTGCCACCAAACCGACAGGGGCTAGCTCCTACAATGAGCAGTTCTTC
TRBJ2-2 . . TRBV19 CASTIHGGTGELFF TGTGCCAGTACCATTCACGGAGGTACCGGGGAGCTGTTTTTT
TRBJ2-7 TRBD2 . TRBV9 CASSVRAGGASYEQYF TGTGCCAGCAGCGTAAGGGCGGGAGGGGCGTCCTACGAGCAGTACTTC
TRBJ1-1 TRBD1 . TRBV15 CATSRDRVGTEAFF TGTGCCACCAGCCGGGACAGGGTGGGGACTGAAGCTTTCTTT
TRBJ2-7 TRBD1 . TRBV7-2 CASSVGQGAEQYF TGTGCCAGCAGCGTCGGACAGGGGGCCGAGCAGTACTTC
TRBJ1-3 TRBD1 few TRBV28 CASKGAGNTIYF TGTGCCAGCAAGGGGGCGGGAAACACCATATATTTT
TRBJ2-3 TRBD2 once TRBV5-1 CASKLGTSGLRTDTQYF TGCGCCAGCAAATTGGGGACTAGCGGGCTCCGCACAGATACGCAGTATTTT
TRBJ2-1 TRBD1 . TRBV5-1 CASMRTGGSNEQFF TGCGCCAGCATGCGGACAGGGGGTTCCAATGAGCAGTTCTTC
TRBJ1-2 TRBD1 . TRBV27 CASSLAPTGVGGGYTF TGTGCCAGCAGTTTAGCCCCGACAGGGGTTGGAGGAGGCTACACCTTC
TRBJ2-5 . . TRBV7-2 CASSLDGSRGETQYF TGTGCCAGCAGCTTAGACGGGTCAAGAGGAGAGACCCAGTACTTC
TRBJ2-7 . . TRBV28 CASRPLGPYEQYF TGTGCCAGCAGACCACTAGGCCCCTACGAGCAGTACTTC
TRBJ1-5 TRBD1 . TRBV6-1 CASSEDPDRGSNQPQHF TGTGCCAGCAGTGAAGACCCGGACAGGGGGTCAAATCAGCCCCAGCATTTT
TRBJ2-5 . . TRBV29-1 CSVAGAGEQYF TGCAGCGTTGCGGGAGCAGGAGAGCAGTACTTC
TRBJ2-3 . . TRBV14 CASSPRSTGRTDTQYF TGTGCCAGCAGCCCCCGATCGACTGGCCGCACAGATACGCAGTATTTT
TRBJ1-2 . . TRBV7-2 CASSFMGRGAGGYTF TGTGCCAGCAGCTTCATGGGACGGGGGGCGGGGGGCTACACCTTC
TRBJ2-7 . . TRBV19 CASSPQSSYEQYF TGTGCCAGTAGCCCACAAAGCTCCTACGAGCAGTACTTC
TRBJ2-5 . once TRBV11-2 CASSLRQGGSETQYF TGTGCCAGCAGCTTAAGACAGGGAGGCAGTGAGACCCAGTACTTC
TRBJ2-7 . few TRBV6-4 CASSPGHQSGEQYF TGTGCCAGCAGTCCTGGACACCAATCGGGCGAGCAGTACTTC
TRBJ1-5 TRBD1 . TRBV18 CASSPAGGQPQHF TGTGCCAGCTCACCCGCAGGGGGGCAGCCCCAGCATTTT
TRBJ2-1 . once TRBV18 CASSLGLGTNNEQFF TGTGCCAGCTCACTGGGACTGGGAACCAACAATGAGCAGTTCTTC
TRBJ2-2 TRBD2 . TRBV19 CASRPAGGPTGELFF TGTGCCAGTCGCCCAGCGGGAGGCCCCACCGGGGAGCTGTTTTTT
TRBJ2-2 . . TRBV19 CASSIGWAGRNTGELFF TGTGCCAGTAGTATCGGGTGGGCAGGGCGGAACACCGGGGAGCTGTTTTTT
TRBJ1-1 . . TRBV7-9 CASSLAPVLPEAFF TGTGCCAGCAGCTTAGCGCCGGTCTTACCTGAAGCTTTCTTT
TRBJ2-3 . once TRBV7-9 CAGSASLTDTQYF TGTGCCGGATCAGCTAGTCTCACAGATACGCAGTATTTT